Listed below are T cell receptor beta chains from one sample, sequenced in a study of blood T cell repertoires in COVID-19. The data were produced by immunoSEQ multiplex PCR, yet TCRdb's version contains in-frame clones alone and is incomplete. The sample includes 70,000 to 80,000 clones, roughly 86% of them seen just once. The sample comprised peripheral blood. These receptors came from a woman aged 55-70 years with acute or convalescent COVID-19. Both conserved end residues are trimmed from each CDR3. Fields, in order: CDR3 protein, V gene, clone size, J gene. Not every row has a clone size; where given, it reads once, few, many or a size class.

CDR3: ATTTGTGGRGNQPQH; V: TRBV19; size: few; J: TRBJ1-5
CDR3: ASTDNRGSGQPQH; V: TRBV6-5; size: NA; J: TRBJ1-5
CDR3: ASSGQGGPYEQY; V: TRBV19; size: NA; J: TRBJ2-7
CDR3: ASSRAVRRGHDTQY; V: TRBV5-6; size: few; J: TRBJ2-3
CDR3: ASSQVLAGTYNEQF; V: TRBV4-1; size: NA; J: TRBJ2-1
CDR3: ASSPRQGNSGNTIY; V: TRBV7-6; size: few; J: TRBJ1-3
CDR3: ASSLRQGANYNEQF; V: TRBV13; size: NA; J: TRBJ2-1
CDR3: ASSVSLGRSAKNIQY; V: TRBV7-9; size: few; J: TRBJ2-4
CDR3: ASSTQGLQETQY; V: TRBV19; size: NA; J: TRBJ2-5
CDR3: ASADRLNTEAF; V: TRBV19; size: NA; J: TRBJ1-1
CDR3: ASSPGPRETQY; V: TRBV5-1; size: few; J: TRBJ2-5
CDR3: ASSRRQDYTDTQY; V: TRBV5-1; size: NA; J: TRBJ2-3
CDR3: ASALGLAVNTGELF; V: TRBV12-5; size: NA; J: TRBJ2-2
CDR3: ASRSTGGLADTQY; V: TRBV3-1/TRBV3-2; size: NA; J: TRBJ2-3
CDR3: ASSLKGGTTYEQY; V: TRBV5-1; size: once; J: TRBJ2-7
CDR3: ASSPSTSGGINEQF; V: TRBV5-1; size: NA; J: TRBJ2-1
CDR3: ASSTGLAVETQY; V: TRBV5-6; size: NA; J: TRBJ2-5
CDR3: ASSDSNLRSYEQY; V: TRBV11-2; size: NA; J: TRBJ2-7
CDR3: SVGLASGELF; V: TRBV29-1; size: NA; J: TRBJ2-2
CDR3: ASKMAPSNYGYT; V: TRBV6-5; size: NA; J: TRBJ1-2
CDR3: ASSPQSDEKLF; V: TRBV5-1; size: NA; J: TRBJ1-4
CDR3: ASLGGLTTGELF; V: TRBV6-6; size: few; J: TRBJ2-2
CDR3: ASSLQTGRNEKLF; V: TRBV9; size: NA; J: TRBJ1-4
CDR3: AIRTGQGEGYGYT; V: TRBV10-3; size: NA; J: TRBJ1-2
CDR3: ASSHSFETGAYEQY; V: TRBV14; size: once; J: TRBJ2-7
CDR3: ASSQAALSKGAEAF; V: TRBV2; size: NA; J: TRBJ1-1
CDR3: ASSLGRASVNTEAF; V: TRBV5-1; size: NA; J: TRBJ1-1
CDR3: ASGQIGYQPQH; V: TRBV28; size: NA; J: TRBJ1-5
CDR3: ASREVRGGASNTEAF; V: TRBV5-6; size: medium-sized; J: TRBJ1-1
CDR3: SVERQGVSRAF; V: TRBV29-1; size: NA; J: TRBJ1-1
CDR3: ASSLSGTNEKLF; V: TRBV5-1; size: NA; J: TRBJ1-4
CDR3: ASSQGGETQY; V: TRBV5-4; size: few; J: TRBJ2-5
CDR3: ASSPGQNPMEKLF; V: TRBV5-4; size: NA; J: TRBJ1-4
CDR3: ASSSRQGWNIQY; V: TRBV2; size: NA; J: TRBJ2-4
CDR3: ASTIGTGGNSPLH; V: TRBV5-1; size: NA; J: TRBJ1-6
CDR3: ASSEAPLFLGQY; V: TRBV2; size: NA; J: TRBJ2-7
CDR3: ASRRIRTDHANTGELF; V: TRBV7-9; size: few; J: TRBJ2-2
CDR3: ASSYSRLAGGREQF; V: TRBV6-2/TRBV6-3; size: NA; J: TRBJ2-1
CDR3: ASSLGQGVTDTQY; V: TRBV7-2; size: once; J: TRBJ2-3
CDR3: ASSVGPLQGPLRGTEAF; V: TRBV9; size: NA; J: TRBJ1-1
CDR3: ASRDLFLADTEAF; V: TRBV2; size: many; J: TRBJ1-1
CDR3: ASASWEGWTEAF; V: TRBV28; size: NA; J: TRBJ1-1
CDR3: ASTLWAQGGCNQPQH; V: TRBV6-7; size: NA; J: TRBJ1-5
CDR3: ASSLPSVGELF; V: TRBV5-1; size: NA; J: TRBJ2-2
CDR3: ASLRGSDTQY; V: TRBV7-9; size: NA; J: TRBJ2-3
CDR3: ASSPQDRDSPLH; V: TRBV6-5; size: NA; J: TRBJ1-6
CDR3: ASSLVPREKLF; V: TRBV5-5; size: NA; J: TRBJ1-4
CDR3: AISFRGGETQY; V: TRBV10-3; size: NA; J: TRBJ2-5
CDR3: ASSPEASSYEQY; V: TRBV18; size: NA; J: TRBJ2-7
CDR3: SASPGDGYT; V: TRBV20-1; size: NA; J: TRBJ1-2